This TCR beta chain was captured by sequencing in a study of blood T cell repertoires in COVID-19 (dated by TCRdb to 2018 to 2021). Regarding the complete study: Collaborator samples came from the United States, Italy and Spain and covered acute and convalescent phases of COVID-19. The prospective study material was composed of cDNA or gDNA derived from T cells, B-cell-depleted T cells, or PBMCs. Deeply sampled blood TCRbeta repertoires from subjects exposed to, actively infected with, or recovered from COVID-19 were included in the dataset. The repertoires were released in a freely available public database intended as a resource for research on the immune response to SARS-CoV-2. The samples were drawn from two sources: the first 160 participants of the ongoing ImmuneRACE study, and fewer than 1,500 subjects contributed by 6 global collaborators. The sample metadata nearly always contained a de-identified subject ID, COVID-19 status, age in years and sex. Where HLA class I and class II types were available, the types were taken from metadata supplied by the sample provider, not from assay-based typing.

Turning to this clone: This clone's antigen is unknown. Base qualities are not at hand, and no much larger clone is one base apart.

The study at large found these results: The quantity of clinical and demographic metadata differed by source and by participant and was supplied without curation.

Trimming removed 6 bases from V and 5 bases from J, leaving 18 bases between the germline ends. From the germline V gene, CDR1 is SGHTS and CDR2 is YDEGEE. The CDR3 measures 15 amino acids from cysteine to phenylalanine. Left in the record is the CDR3 DNA by itself, 45 bases read in frame from the first base. TCRbeta CDR3 regions were amplified from genomic DNA using the immunoSEQ Assay, a bias-controlled multiplex PCR. On the authors' methods: The number of nucleated cells in each sample was estimated from the amplification of reference gene primers within the assay. To quantify the absolute abundance of each unique TCRbeta CDR3 rearrangement, sequence reads were collapsed and filtered. For each sample, productive Simpson clonality was calculated by taking the square root of Simpson's diversity index across productive rearrangements. TCRdb mirrors the immuneACCESS table, restricted to in-frame sequences. Some clones are absent from its copies; in checked studies, under half trace to an unresolved V gene, and the reason for the others is unknown. V and J calls and clone size come straight from that table; D and trimming were deduced from the DNA. This sample lists roughly 73,000 clones; roughly 80% were detected once. Clones ranked in the top ten supply 1.8% of the sample.

Each collaborating institution followed its own protocols to collect whole blood in K2EDTA tubes. For TCRbeta analysis, collaborator samples were shipped as frozen whole blood, as isolated PBMCs, or as DNA extracted from either sample type. The TCR comes from a woman aged 60-70 years with acute or convalescent COVID-19. Sequences were obtained from peripheral blood. The V and J genes are TRBV5-8 and TRBJ2-1; TRBD2 is perhaps the D gene, given 6 matching bases. The CDR3 protein sequence reads: CASTRAQLAHNEQFF. The DNA sequence follows: TGTGCCAGCACGCGAGCACAACTAGCCCACAATGAGCAGTTCTTC.